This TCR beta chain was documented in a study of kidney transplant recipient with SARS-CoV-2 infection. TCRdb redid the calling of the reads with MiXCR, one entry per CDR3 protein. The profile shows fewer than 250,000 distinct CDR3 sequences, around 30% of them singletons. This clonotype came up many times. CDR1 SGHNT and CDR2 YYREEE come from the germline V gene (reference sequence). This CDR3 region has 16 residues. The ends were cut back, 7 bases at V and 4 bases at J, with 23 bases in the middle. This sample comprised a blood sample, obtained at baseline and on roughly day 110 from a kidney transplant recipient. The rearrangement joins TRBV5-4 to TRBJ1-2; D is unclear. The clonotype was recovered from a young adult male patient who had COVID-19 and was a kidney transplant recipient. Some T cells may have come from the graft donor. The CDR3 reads CASAKYVPGKTYGYTF. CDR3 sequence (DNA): TGTGCCAGCGCGAAGTACGTACCAGGAAAGACCTATGGCTACACCTTC.